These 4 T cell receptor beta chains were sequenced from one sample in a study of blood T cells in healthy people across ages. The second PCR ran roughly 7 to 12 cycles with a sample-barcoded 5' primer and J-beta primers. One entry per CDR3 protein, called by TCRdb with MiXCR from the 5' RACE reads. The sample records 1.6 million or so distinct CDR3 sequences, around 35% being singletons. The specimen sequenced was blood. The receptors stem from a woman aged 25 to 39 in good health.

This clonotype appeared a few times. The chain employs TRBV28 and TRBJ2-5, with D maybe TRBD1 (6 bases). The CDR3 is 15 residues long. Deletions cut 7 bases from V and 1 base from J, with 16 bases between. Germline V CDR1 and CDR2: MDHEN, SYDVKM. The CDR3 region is CASTPAGATQETQYF. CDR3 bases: TGTGCCAGCACCCCGGCAGGGGCTACCCAAGAGACCCAGTACTTC.

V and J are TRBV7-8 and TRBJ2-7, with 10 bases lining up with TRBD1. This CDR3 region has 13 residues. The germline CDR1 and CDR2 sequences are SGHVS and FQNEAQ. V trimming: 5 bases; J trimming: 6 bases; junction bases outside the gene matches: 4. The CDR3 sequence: CASSPGTGAEQYF. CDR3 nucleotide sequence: TGTGCCAGCAGCCCCGGGACAGGGGCCGAGCAGTACTTC.

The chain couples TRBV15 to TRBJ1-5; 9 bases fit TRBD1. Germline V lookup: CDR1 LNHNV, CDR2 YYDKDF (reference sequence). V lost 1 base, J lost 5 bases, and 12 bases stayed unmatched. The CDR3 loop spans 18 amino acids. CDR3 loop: CATSRGPGTGLRDQPQHF. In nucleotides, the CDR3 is TGTGCCACCAGCAGAGGCCCCGGGACAGGGCTCCGGGATCAGCCCCAGCATTTT.

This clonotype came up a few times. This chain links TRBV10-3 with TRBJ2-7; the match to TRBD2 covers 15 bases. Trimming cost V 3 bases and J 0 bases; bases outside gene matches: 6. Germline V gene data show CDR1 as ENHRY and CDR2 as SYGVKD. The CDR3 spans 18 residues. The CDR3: CAISEGTSGRHSSYEQYF. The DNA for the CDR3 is TGTGCCATCAGTGAAGGGACTAGCGGGAGGCACAGCTCCTACGAGCAGTACTTC.